This T cell receptor beta chain comes out of a study of shared clonotypes between healthy human individuals. The assay was immunoSEQ multiplex PCR, and TCRdb's table has in-frame clones only and misses some. Among just over 95,000 clones listed, roughly 69% were seen once. Whole-study findings and limits: Although depth was large, rarefaction showed that sequencing of the sorted subsets was incomplete.

Regarding this clone: What it binds is not known.

The CDR3 is made up of 15 amino acids. V dropped 4 bases and J dropped 7; count of bases not matched to a gene: 4. Germline assignment: CDR1 SGHTA and CDR2 FQGNSA. The clonotype comes from a man under 40 in good health. The chain combines TRBV7-2 with TRBJ1-6; 10 positions agree with TRBD1. Material: memory CD8+ T cells sorted from blood. Subset indicated: CD45RO+ cells pooled with CCR7-negative TemRA cells. Here the CDR3 DNA reads TGTGCCAGCAGCTGGGACAGGGGACTCAATTCACCCCTCCACTTT. Its protein product is CASSWDRGLNSPLHF.